The T cell receptor (beta chain) under discussion was sequenced for a study of cytomegalovirus exposure and HLA in healthy donors (dated by TCRdb to about 2017). Study-level background: According to a later analysis, one platform produced both the 120 validation repertoires and the roughly 640 repertoires of the first cohort. The study was designed to test whether signatures of past pathogen exposure could be identified by cataloging public T cell receptors. Along with the roughly 700-subject first cohort, a separate validation cohort of roughly 110 different subjects was used. The study combined high-throughput TCR immunosequencing, statistical association of individual TCRs with disease status, and machine learning to predict cytomegalovirus infection status. The full study reports these points: The authors suggested that the approach could potentially be extended to other disease states and immunological phenotypes. All 120 or so repertoires were used to score co-occurrence in the validation cohort in a later analysis, because that analysis had no HLA typing for the cohort. In a later analysis, TCRs clustered in the first cohort were found to also tend to co-occur in the approximately 120 validation repertoires, with approximately 93% of cluster scores above 0. While some public TCRs were present in many individuals, most TCR sequences turned up only very rarely across donors. A total of some 180 TCR beta chains were listed by the study as associated with cytomegalovirus. In both the original and validation cohorts, the classifier was reported to diagnose cytomegalovirus status with high specificity and sensitivity. In vitro tests confirmed that a few of the cytomegalovirus-associated TCR beta chains recognize cytomegalovirus antigens.

The donors belonged to the validation cohort of 120 subjects, which was separate from the approximately 700-subject first cohort. Worth noting for this clone: This clone's antigen is unknown. No base-level quality is on record; no much larger clone is a single base apart.

The receptor library was made with the immunoSEQ multiplex PCR assay. In the source study's methods: A statistical classification framework was developed to diagnose cytomegalovirus status using the catalog of TCR beta chain sequences. In TCRdb, the immuneACCESS table is reduced to in-frame sequences with V and J assigned. These tables do not hold every clone; where another copy was compared, an unresolved V gene accounts for under half, and the others remain unexplained. That table is the source of V, J and clone size, and D and trimming were worked out from the DNA. The sample table lists around 300,000 clones, 70% to 90% of them with a count of one. Clones ranked in the top ten supply 1% of the sample. The source is a woman between 18 and 29 years old in good health and CMV-seronegative. Sequencing was done on a sample of PBMCs.

CDR3 protein: CDTRAEIYEQYF. The sequenced DNA is TGTGATACGAGGGCAGAGATCTACGAGCAGTACTTC. The receptor chain draws on TRBV9 and TRBJ2-7; TRBD2 is perhaps the D gene, given 5 matching bases. CDR3 length: 12 amino acids, cysteine to phenylalanine. Of all the DNA, just the CDR3 is kept, 36 bases in frame from base 1. The germline V gene gives CDR1 as SGDLS and CDR2 as YYNGEE.